This T cell receptor (beta chain) is drawn from a study of T cells in Graves' hyperthyroidism and ophthalmopathy. At the level of the study: Peripheral blood samples were taken at initial diagnosis, prior to any treatment.

RNA transcripts were the template for amplifying TCR beta CDR3 regions. Carried out on the TCR CDR3, a first-round RT-PCR used the HTBI primer set. TCRdb reanalysed the multiplex PCR reads using MiXCR and keeps one entry per CDR3 protein. The repertoire has approximately 700,000 distinct CDR3 sequences, about 16% of them found once; the top ten carry approximately 8.4%. Ten or more counts support this clonotype. The CDR3 has 14 residues. V shed 7 bases and J 2 bases; nucleotides not matched to a gene: 6. Material: blood. This rearrangement joins TRBV12-3 or TRBV12-4 to TRBJ2-7; 9 positions match TRBD2. The source of this sequence is a man aged 18 to 35 with Graves' hyperthyroidism. The CDR3 DNA follows: TGTGCCAGCAAGGAGACTAGCGGAGCCTACGAGCAGTACTTC. This codes for CASKETSGAYEQYF.